These 9 T cell receptor beta chains were all obtained from the same sample, sequenced in a study of shared T cell receptors in the human thymus. Assay used: immunoSEQ multiplex PCR; TCRdb lists only in-frame clones, some missing. The sample has 600,000 to 900,000 clones, over 75% seen once. Separately, the same data were catalogued under a study of human thymus T cells.

Sequencing input: thymocytes. Receptors originate from a girl less than two years old with a congenital heart defect.

The table lists this clone with a count of one. This chain uses TRBV5-1 with TRBJ2-2; the D gene is possibly TRBD1 (5 bases). Per the germline V gene, CDR1 is SGHRS and CDR2 is YFSETQ. The CDR3 length is 18 residues. The ends were cut back, 0 bases at V and 6 bases at J, with 21 bases in the middle. As DNA, the CDR3 is TGCGCCAGCAGCTTGGAACGGTATAGGGTTCTCAGGGCCGGGGAGCTGTTTTTT. Protein product: CASSLERYRVLRAGELFF. The whole variable domain, filled in from reference TRBV5-1 and TRBJ2-2, reads KAGVTQTPRYLIKTRGQQVTLSCSPISGHRSVSWYQQTPGQGLQFLFEYFSETQRNKGNFPGRFSGRQFSNSRSEMNVSTLELGDSALYLCASSLERYRVLRAGELFFGEGSRLTVL.

This chain links TRBV14 with TRBJ2-3; D perhaps matches TRBD2 (6 bases). V lost 5 bases, J lost 2 bases, and 23 bases lay in between. Germline V CDR1 and CDR2: SGHDN, FVKESK. This CDR3 is 18 amino acids long. DNA for the CDR3: TGTGCCAGCAGCAAAGTCATACGGGACTTACACTACACAGATACGCAGTATTTT. Encoded protein: CASSKVIRDLHYTDTQYF.

This rearrangement joins TRBV18 to TRBJ1-1, with a tentative D call TRBD1 (5 bases). This CDR3 spans 14 amino acids. V dropped 3 bases and J dropped 0 bases, with 8 bases sitting between them. CDR1 and CDR2 from the germline V gene are KGHSH and LQKENI. The CDR3: CASSPAGMNTEAFF. DNA of the CDR3: TGTGCCAGCTCACCGGCAGGGATGAACACTGAAGCTTTCTTT.

V is TRBV7-2 and J is TRBJ2-5; D is ambiguous. CDR3 length equals 16 residues. CDR1 is SGHTA, CDR2 FQGNSA, per germline. V lost 2 bases to trimming and J lost 1 base, with 14 bases between them. The CDR3, as DNA: TGTGCCAGCAGCTTACATCCCGGTCACAGCCAAGAGACCCAGTACTTC. Translating it yields CASSLHPGHSQETQYF.

The chain combines TRBV6-6 with TRBJ1-5, with a possible D match to TRBD1 (5 bases). The CDR3 is made up of 14 amino acids. Germline values: CDR1 MNHNY, CDR2 SVGAGI (reference sequence). V was clipped by 7 bases and J by 5 bases, with 15 bases between them. For the CDR3, the DNA is TGTGCCAGCATTTGGGGGGTAGGGGATCAGCCCCAGCATTTT. It codes for CASIWGVGDQPQHF.

This clone was found a few times. The CDR3 protein is CASSPPGGDGYTF. Written as DNA, the CDR3 is TGTGCCAGCAGTCCTCCAGGAGGGGATGGCTACACCTTC. V gene TRBV28 combines with J gene TRBJ1-2, with D possibly matching TRBD1 (5 bases). The ends were cut back, 5 bases at V and 6 bases at J, with 13 bases in the middle. Germline V gene sequence: CDR1 MDHEN, CDR2 SYDVKM. The CDR3 is 13 amino acids.

The V gene is TRBV5-1, the J gene TRBJ2-7; a possible D gene is TRBD2 (5 bases). Germline CDR1 and CDR2: SGHRS and YFSETQ. The CDR3 sequence is 15 residues long. V dropped 4 bases and J dropped 5 bases, with 19 bases sitting between them. The CDR3 DNA sequence: TGCGCCAGCAGCCCCACCTCGGGGTCCGGGGACGAGCAGTACTTC. Translated: CASSPTSGSGDEQYF.

The J gene is TRBJ2-7, the V gene TRBV5-1, with 9 nucleotides matching TRBD2. The CDR3 length is 16 residues. V lost 4 bases and J lost 3; bases outside the gene matches: 11. CDR1 SGHRS and CDR2 YFSETQ come from the germline V gene. The CDR3 bases are TGCGCCAGCAGCGCAAGGACTAGCGTCGGGGGCTACGAGCAGTACTTC. It specifies CASSARTSVGGYEQYF.

The V and J genes are TRBV29-1 and TRBJ1-2, with D tentatively TRBD1 (5 bases). The ends were cut back, 6 bases at V and 4 bases at J, with 12 bases in the middle. CDR1 and CDR2 (germline): SQVTM, ANQGSEA. This CDR3 contains 12 residues. CDR3 bases: TGCAGCGTCATGGGGGGGACCTATGGCTACACCTTC. Protein product: CSVMGGTYGYTF.